The present entry profiles one T cell receptor (beta chain) with its context. What it binds is not known. This sample was taken from a study of cytomegalovirus exposure and HLA in healthy donors. The CDR3 is 16 amino acids. Trimming removed 5 bases from V and 4 bases from J; junction bases left unmatched: 9. Germline lookup yields CDR1 LNHDA and CDR2 SQIVND (reference sequence). TCRdb's table, derived via immunoSEQ multiplex PCR, lists solely in-frame clones and lacks some. The sample contains over 250,000 clones, about 85% of which appear only once. Study-wide findings and caveats: The authors confirmed in vitro that a few CMV-associated chains were specific for CMV antigens. Associated with cytomegalovirus, according to the listing, were about 160 TCR beta chains.

Sequencing was performed on PBMCs. The chain uses TRBV19 and TRBJ2-7; 12 bases line up with TRBD1. This TCR came from a woman between 25 and 40 years old in good health and CMV-seropositive. CDR3 nucleotide sequence: TGTGCCAGTAGTGGGGACAGGGGGCCTTCTTCGTACGAGCAGTACTTC. It translates to CASSGDRGPSSYEQYF.